The entry below gives a single TCR beta chain sequence along with its context. What it recognizes is unknown. This entry belongs to a study of PD-1 blockade in classical Hodgkin lymphoma. About the study: Patients were dosed intravenously with nivolumab at 3 mg/kg every 2 weeks. Findings and limits, study-wide: According to reports, newly diagnosed patients had lower baseline TCR diversity than healthy donors, and relapsed/refractory patients had lower baseline TCR diversity still. Although disease activity or prior therapy may be involved, causes of the repertoire differences remain undefined. By C4D1, diversity of CD4+ TCRs had risen significantly, whereas that of CD8+ TCRs had not.

Data came from immunoSEQ multiplex PCR; TCRdb stores just in-frame clones and leaves some out. This table holds tens of thousands of clones, over 70% found once. This sample's time point: cycle 4 day 1 (C4D1), after six to seven weeks of nivolumab. Following autologous stem cell transplantation, relapse occurred in every patient, and exposure to brentuximab vedotin varied. The sequences come from peripheral blood mononuclear cells (PBMCs), collected before the fourth cycle of nivolumab. The receptor comes from a human donor with classical Hodgkin lymphoma.

As DNA, the CDR3 is TGCAGCGTTGAAGGGGACAGGGATTTAGCCAAAAACATTCAGTACTTC. Protein: CSVEGDRDLAKNIQYF. The chain couples TRBV29-1 to TRBJ2-4, with 9 bases aligning to TRBD1. Germline assignment: CDR1 SQVTM and CDR2 ANQGSEA. CDR3 size: 16 residues. The junction had 4 bases not matched to a gene; V was cut back by 1 base and J by 0 bases.